A selection of T cell receptor beta chains follows, all from one sample in a study of blood T cell repertoires in COVID-19. Libraries were prepared by immunoSEQ multiplex PCR; TCRdb keeps only in-frame clonotypes and omits some of them. The sample has about 330,000 clones, about 87% seen once; the top ten hold roughly a tenth. Sequences were obtained from peripheral blood. These receptors were collected from a man aged 25-40 years with COVID-19, enrolled during active disease. Each CDR3 is given with its conserved first and last residue. Fields, in order: V gene, CDR3 length, D gene, clone size, J gene, CDR3 protein, CDR3 DNA. The D gene is left open where the match is weak. Only some rows state a clone size, as once, few, many or a class for expanded clones.

TRBV7-2	13	TRBD1	once	TRBJ2-7	CASSTDRRLEQYF	TGTGCCAGCAGCACGGACAGGCGGCTCGAGCAGTACTTC
TRBV6-5	13	-	-	TRBJ1-2	CASSYGGTYGYTF	TGTGCCAGCAGTTACGGGGGCACCTATGGCTACACCTTC
TRBV5-1	16	TRBD1	-	TRBJ2-2	CASRAGPGTGRGELFF	TGCGCCAGCAGAGCAGGACCCGGGACAGGCCGAGGGGAGCTGTTTTTT
TRBV7-9	16	TRBD1	few	TRBJ2-7	CASSFPRQGVSYEQYF	TGTGCCAGCAGCTTCCCCCGACAGGGGGTATCCTACGAGCAGTACTTC
TRBV7-2	14	-	-	TRBJ2-7	CASSLAGVAYEQYF	TGTGCCAGCAGCTTAGCGGGAGTAGCCTACGAGCAGTACTTC
TRBV20-1	11	-	many	TRBJ2-6	CSARDLYVLTF	TGCAGTGCTAGAGATCTATACGTCCTGACTTTC
TRBV4-2	17	TRBD1	-	TRBJ1-1	CASSQKTRGQTNTEAFF	TGTGCCAGCAGCCAAAAAACTAGGGGACAGACGAACACTGAAGCTTTCTTT
TRBV25-1	15	-	-	TRBJ1-5	CASWGPKYSNQPQHF	TGTGCCAGTTGGGGCCCGAAATATAGCAATCAGCCCCAGCATTTT
TRBV7-3	13	-	-	TRBJ1-2	CASSLRAGDGYTF	TGTGCCAGCAGCTTAAGGGCAGGGGATGGCTACACCTTC
TRBV11-3	15	TRBD1	-	TRBJ2-1	CASSFTGVSYNEQFF	TGTGCCAGCAGCTTTACAGGGGTCTCCTACAATGAGCAGTTCTTC
TRBV10-3	16	TRBD1	-	TRBJ1-2	CAISDRYPQGADGYTF	TGTGCCATCAGTGACCGATACCCCCAGGGGGCGGATGGCTACACCTTC
TRBV19	14	-	-	TRBJ2-7	CASSKLDRIYEQYF	TGTGCCAGTAGTAAATTAGACAGAATTTACGAGCAGTACTTC
TRBV12-3/TRBV12-4	12	-	-	TRBJ1-5	CASSTLYQPQHF	TGTGCCAGCAGTACTTTATATCAGCCCCAGCATTTT
TRBV19	16	TRBD1	-	TRBJ1-5	CASSGTGDSFGQPQHF	TGTGCCAGTAGTGGGACAGGGGACTCCTTTGGACAGCCCCAGCATTTT
TRBV2	16	TRBD1	few	TRBJ1-3	CASRAGTGGSGNTIYF	TGTGCCAGCAGGGCCGGGACAGGGGGCTCTGGAAACACCATATATTTT
TRBV29-1	17	-	-	TRBJ2-7	CSVVGTSIHRDNYEQYF	TGCAGCGTTGTAGGGACTTCCATACATAGGGATAACTACGAGCAGTACTTC
TRBV5-6	13	TRBD1	-	TRBJ1-1	CASSRDRATEAFF	TGTGCCAGCAGCCGTGACAGGGCCACTGAAGCTTTCTTT
TRBV7-8	20	-	-	TRBJ2-4	CASSFNFVGLDDIAKNIQYF	TGTGCCAGCAGCTTCAATTTCGTTGGACTGGACGATATCGCCAAAAACATTCAGTACTTC
TRBV14	16	TRBD1	-	TRBJ2-3	CASSQPGQGVTDTQYF	TGTGCCAGCAGCCAACCGGGACAGGGAGTCACAGATACGCAGTATTTT
TRBV7-9	13	-	-	TRBJ1-1	CASSPAGNTEAFF	TGTGCCAGCAGTCCCGCGGGGAACACTGAAGCTTTCTTT
TRBV7-3	13	-	once	TRBJ2-7	CASSLDRSYEQYF	TGTGCCAGCAGTCTCGACAGGTCCTACGAGCAGTACTTC
TRBV5-5	15	-	-	TRBJ1-2	CASSRKGDTNYGYTF	TGTGCCAGCAGCCGAAAAGGGGACACTAACTATGGCTACACCTTC
TRBV7-2	14	-	few	TRBJ1-2	CASSLGWQNYGYTF	TGTGCCAGCAGCTTAGGCTGGCAGAACTATGGCTACACCTTC
TRBV6-5	15	TRBD1	-	TRBJ1-2	CASSYSMAGGYDYTF	TGTGCCAGCAGTTACTCGATGGCAGGGGGCTACGACTACACCTTC
TRBV14	15	TRBD1	-	TRBJ2-4	CASSRQGLAKNIQYF	TGTGCCAGCAGCCGACAGGGGCTAGCCAAAAACATTCAGTACTTC
TRBV4-1	17	TRBD1	-	TRBJ2-5	CASSQGTGDKYQETQYF	TGCGCCAGCAGCCAAGGGACAGGGGACAAGTACCAAGAGACCCAGTACTTC
TRBV19	13	-	few	TRBJ2-1	CATGRSSYNEQFF	TGTGCCACAGGGAGGAGCTCCTACAATGAGCAGTTCTTC
TRBV5-4	16	-	once	TRBJ2-6	CASSSWTGVVTNVLTF	TGTGCCAGCAGCTCCTGGACGGGGGTGGTTACCAACGTCCTGACTTTC
TRBV4-3	18	TRBD2	-	TRBJ2-1	CASSQELSGGARYNEQFF	TGCGCCAGCAGCCAAGAATTAAGCGGGGGGGCACGGTACAATGAGCAGTTCTTC
TRBV5-6	16	TRBD2	-	TRBJ2-2	CASSLALAGGTGELFF	TGTGCCAGCAGCTTGGCGCTAGCGGGAGGGACCGGGGAGCTGTTTTTT
TRBV6-5	15	-	-	TRBJ2-2	CASSPRVSNTGELFF	TGTGCCAGCAGTCCCCGGGTCTCGAACACCGGGGAGCTGTTTTTT
TRBV28	15	TRBD1	-	TRBJ1-5	CASSLSGTANQPQHF	TGTGCCAGCAGCTTATCGGGGACAGCTAATCAGCCCCAGCATTTT
TRBV19	15	TRBD2	once	TRBJ2-3	CASSITGLAGDTQYF	TGTGCCAGTAGTATTACGGGACTAGCCGGTGATACGCAGTATTTT
TRBV10-3	20	-	-	TRBJ2-1	CAISTAAGRGLAVTYNEQFF	TGTGCCATCAGTACTGCCGCTGGCAGGGGCCTAGCGGTCACCTACAATGAGCAGTTCTTC
TRBV4-3	18	TRBD2	once	TRBJ2-3	CASSQDLLAGEYTDTQYF	TGCGCCAGCAGCCAAGACTTACTAGCGGGGGAGTACACAGATACGCAGTATTTT
TRBV12-3/TRBV12-4	13	TRBD1	once	TRBJ1-2	CASSPGQNYGYTF	TGTGCCAGCAGCCCGGGACAGAACTATGGCTACACCTTC